A single sample gave rise to the 15 T cell receptor beta chains below, sequenced in a study of shared clonotypes between healthy human individuals (TCRdb year 2020). Receptor libraries were prepared by the immunoSEQ multiplex PCR assay. TCRdb limited this immuneACCESS table to in-frame rearrangements with V and J called. A share of clones is missing; checked studies link under half to unresolved V genes, and the rest is unexplained. The sample yields some 630,000 clones; around 72% were counted once. The ten largest make up around 2% of the sample. Material: memory CD4+ T cells sorted from blood. This specimen's cell subset or site label, interpreted: CD45RA-negative fraction. The source of these receptors is a woman in her 30s in good health.

The V call is TRBV28, the J call TRBJ2-7; TRBD1 agrees at 7 bases. The CDR3 is 19 residues long. V was clipped by 4 bases and J by 3 bases; unmatched bases: 21. In germline, CDR1 is MDHEN, CDR2 SYDVKM. CDR3 sequence: CASSYPSRWDSSTRYEQYF. The DNA of the CDR3 is TGTGCCAGCAGTTATCCCTCGCGTTGGGACAGCTCAACCCGCTACGAGCAGTACTTC.

The CDR3 coding sequence is TGTGCCAGCAGCCCCGATCGGAGACAGGGACGCTACACCTTC. It codes for CASSPDRRQGRYTF. V usage is TRBV11-2 and J usage is TRBJ1-2; 7 bases fit TRBD1. V lost 5 bases to trimming and J lost 9 bases; unmatched junction nucleotides: 12. Germline CDR1 reads SGHAT; CDR2 reads FQNNGV. The CDR3 runs to 14 residues. Based on the CDR3 plus reference TRBV11-2 and TRBJ1-2, the full variable domain is EAGVAQSPRYKIIEKRQSVAFWCNPISGHATLYWYQQILGQGPKLLIQFQNNGVVDDSQLPKDRFSAERLKGVDSTLKIQPAKLEDSAVYLCASSPDRRQGRYTFGSGTRLTVV.

The chain uses TRBV25-1 and TRBJ2-1, with TRBD1 as a possible D gene (5 bases). V lost 1 base to trimming and J lost 9 bases, with 16 bases between them. Germline-derived CDR1 and CDR2 are MGHDK and SYGVNS. The CDR3 loop spans 15 amino acids. The CDR3 region has the DNA TGTGCCAGCAGTGAATGGGGCTGGAAGGGCGGTGAGCAGTTCTTC. It encodes CASSEWGWKGGEQFF.

This clone appeared many times. The J gene is TRBJ1-4, the V gene TRBV5-1; TRBD1 is a possible D gene (6 bases). From germline, CDR1 is SGHRS and CDR2 YFSETQ. V lost 0 bases, J lost 5 bases, and 11 bases lay in between. The CDR3 has 15 amino acids. The DNA for the CDR3 is TGCGCCAGCAGCTTGGGACAGGTGCGAAATGAAAAACTGTTTTTT. This encodes CASSLGQVRNEKLFF.

This rearrangement joins TRBV2 to TRBJ2-5; 9 bases line up with TRBD1. The CDR3 has 14 residues. Looked up from germline, CDR1 is SNHLY and CDR2 is FYNNEI. The ends lost 8 bases at V and 5 bases at J; junction bases unmatched: 9. The CDR3 DNA follows: TGTGCCAGCGGGGGACAGGGAGTGGTGGAGACCCAGTACTTC. Protein sequence: CASGGQGVVETQYF.

J is TRBJ1-5 and V is TRBV27; 8 bases fit TRBD1. The CDR3 loop spans 14 amino acids. V lost 5 bases and J lost 6; bases outside the gene matches: 6. Germline CDR1 is MNHEY and CDR2 is SMNVEV (reference sequence). For the CDR3, the DNA is TGTGCCAGCAGTCGGACAGGGTCGTTTCAGCCCCAGCATTTT. Encoded protein: CASSRTGSFQPQHF.

J is TRBJ1-2 and V is TRBV2; D is perhaps TRBD1 (5 bases). This CDR3 region has 15 residues. Trimming stripped 3 bases from V and 5 bases from J, with 16 bases between. Germline lookup yields CDR1 SNHLY and CDR2 FYNNEI. CDR3: CASSEGAGNLYGYTF. The CDR3 bases are TGTGCCAGCAGTGAGGGTGCAGGGAATCTGTATGGCTACACCTTC.

The gene calls are TRBV7-2 and TRBJ2-1; D is unclear. CDR1 is SGHTA, CDR2 FQGNSA, per germline. Trimming removed 3 bases from V and 3 bases from J, with 9 bases in between. This CDR3 spans 14 amino acids. The DNA of the CDR3 is TGTGCCAGCAGCTTGAACAGTATCTACAATGAGCAGTTCTTC. This translates into CASSLNSIYNEQFF. Full variable domain (missing parts from reference TRBV7-2 and TRBJ2-1): GAGVSQSPSNKVTEKGKDVELRCDPISGHTALYWYRQSLGQGLEFLIYFQGNSAPDKSGLPSDRFSAERTGGSVSTLTIQRTQQEDSAVYLCASSLNSIYNEQFFGPGTRLTVL.

The V and J genes are TRBV27 and TRBJ1-1; tentative D call: TRBD1 (6 bases). This CDR3 has 15 residues. Germline V CDR1 and CDR2: MNHEY, SMNVEV (reference sequence). V lost 6 bases and J lost 2, with 16 bases in between. The DNA of the CDR3 is TGTGCCAGCAGACCACCACAGGGTTATAACACTGAAGCTTTCTTT. This sequence encodes CASRPPQGYNTEAFF.

The chain links TRBV7-2 to TRBJ2-3, with D possibly called TRBD1 or TRBD2 (6 bases each). Germline assignment: CDR1 SGHTA and CDR2 FQGNSA. This CDR3 spans 14 amino acids. The V end lost 7 bases, the J end lost 2 bases, and 13 bases lay between the germline ends. CDR3 sequence (DNA): TGTGCCAGCAACGCGGGACACAACACAGATACGCAGTATTTT. Encoded protein: CASNAGHNTDTQYF.

This chain links TRBV28 with TRBJ1-3; D gene unclear. The CDR3 length is 12 residues. Germline loops: CDR1 MDHEN, CDR2 SYDVKM. Trimming stripped 8 bases from V and 1 base from J, with 6 bases between. The CDR3, as DNA: TGTGCCAGCGAGGGATCTGGAAACACCATATATTTT. This translates into CASEGSGNTIYF.

This chain connects TRBV6-1 to TRBJ1-1; D call uncertain. V shed 4 bases and J shed 0 bases, with 6 bases lying between them. Per the germline V gene, CDR1 is MNHNS and CDR2 is SASEGT. The CDR3 covers 13 residues. CDR3 nucleotides: TGTGCCAGCAGTGTGGGAGTGAACACTGAAGCTTTCTTT. The encoded protein is CASSVGVNTEAFF.

This chain joins TRBV19 and TRBJ1-5; D gene unclear. Trimming shortened V by 4 bases and J by 3 bases, and 19 bases separated the two germline ends. Germline CDR1 is LNHDA and CDR2 is SQIVND (reference sequence). This CDR3 region has 17 residues. CDR3 in DNA: TGTGCCAGTAGTACAACCCAGGCAGTAACCCCCAATCAGCCCCAGCATTTT. Protein sequence: CASSTTQAVTPNQPQHF.

The gene calls are TRBV29-1 and TRBJ1-1; 9 nucleotides line up with TRBD1. This CDR3 is built from 12 residues. Germline lookup yields CDR1 SQVTM and CDR2 ANQGSEA. V dropped 4 bases and J dropped 6; count of bases not matched to a gene: 3. CDR3 sequence (DNA): TGCAGCGTTGGACAGGGGGTTTCTGAAGCTTTCTTT. Protein sequence: CSVGQGVSEAFF.

Only a few counts were recorded for this clone. The chain has TRBV7-9 and TRBJ1-1; D uncertain. CDR1 and CDR2 (germline): SEHNR, FQNEAQ (reference sequence). The CDR3 runs to 16 residues. V lost 5 bases and J lost 0, with 16 bases in between. CDR3 nucleotide sequence: TGTGCCAGCAGCCCCAACCCACAGAGAATGAACACTGAAGCTTTCTTT. Translation: CASSPNPQRMNTEAFF.